This T cell receptor beta chain derives from a study of human T cells and chemical hapten exposure. Regarding time point: patch test 1, 2 weeks after DPC sensitization. Treatment: therapeutic diphenylcyclopropenone sensitization with weekly scalp DPC. TCRdb redid the calling of the RACE reads with MiXCR, one entry per CDR3 protein. Of around 75,000 distinct CDR3 sequences in the sample, about 11% were seen once. V lost 3 bases to trimming and J lost 1 base, with 3 bases between them. Germline values: CDR1 SGHTA, CDR2 FQGNSA. The CDR3 runs to 12 residues. This chain connects TRBV7-2 to TRBJ1-2; D call uncertain. Sequences were derived from whole blood, sampled in connection with sensitization to the hapten diphenylcyclopropenone (DPC). This TCR was recovered from a woman in her sixties or seventies with alopecia areata. Some clones in this sample may be carry-over from other donors' samples. The CDR3 sequence: CASSLINYGYTF. In DNA, the CDR3 is TGTGCCAGCAGCTTGATTAACTATGGCTACACCTTC.